The sequence of this T cell receptor beta chain was determined in a study of CD8 T cells in ankylosing spondylitis. TCRdb itself ran the 5' RACE reads through MiXCR, one entry per CDR3 protein. The sample lists approximately 15,000 distinct CDR3 sequences; 2.8% were seen once. Germline V gene lookup returns CDR1 SGDLS and CDR2 YYNGEE. The CDR3 length is 13 residues. This clonotype was detected ten times or more. The chain combines TRBV9 with TRBJ2-2, with 8 bases that match TRBD2. This receptor was taken from a male donor with ankylosing spondylitis or in good health (not recorded which). Source material: blood, either unsorted or a sorted T cell fraction (not recorded which). This CDR3 is CVAGLAVGGELFF. CDR3 nucleotide sequence: TGTGTGGCCGGACTAGCAGTGGGCGGGGAGCTGTTTTTT.